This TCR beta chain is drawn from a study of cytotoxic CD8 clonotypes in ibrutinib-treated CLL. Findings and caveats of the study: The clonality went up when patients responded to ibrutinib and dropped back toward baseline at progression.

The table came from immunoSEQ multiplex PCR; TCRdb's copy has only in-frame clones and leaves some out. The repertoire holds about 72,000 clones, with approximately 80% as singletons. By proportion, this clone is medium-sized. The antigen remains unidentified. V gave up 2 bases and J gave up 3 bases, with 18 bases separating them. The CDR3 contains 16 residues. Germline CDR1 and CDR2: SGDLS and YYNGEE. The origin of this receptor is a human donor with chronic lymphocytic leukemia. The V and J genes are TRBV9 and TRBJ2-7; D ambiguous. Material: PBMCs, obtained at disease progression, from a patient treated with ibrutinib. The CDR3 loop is CASSVLRATPVYEQYF. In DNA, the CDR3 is TGTGCCAGCAGCGTCCTACGGGCTACCCCTGTCTACGAGCAGTACTTC.